Shown below are 32 T cell receptor beta chains from a single sample sequenced in a study of vaccination and CD4 T cells after COVID-19. With the Oncomine TCR Beta short-read assay, DNA from cultured CD4+ T cells was sequenced. TCRdb ran MiXCR on the PCR reads and lists one entry per CDR3 protein. The data show around 16,000 distinct CDR3 sequences, about 69% seen once. Their recognized antigens are unknown. As for treatment: approximately 9-day PBMC culture with coronavirus spike peptide pools or control peptides (ViraFEST assay). Material: CD4+ T cells from blood, cultured in vitro. Source of these receptors: a human donor who had recovered from COVID-19.

The chain is built from TRBV6-1 and TRBJ1-5; perhaps TRBD1 as D (6 bases). V was clipped by 6 bases and J by 4 bases, with 22 bases between them. The CDR3 runs to 17 residues. From germline, CDR1 is MNHNS and CDR2 SASEGT. The DNA for the CDR3 is TGTGCCAGCAGCGCCCCGAAGGGGCAGGGGCGGAATCAGCCCCAGCATTTT. This encodes CASSAPKGQGRNQPQHF.

J is TRBJ2-5 and V is TRBV12-3 or TRBV12-4; no reliable D call. The V gene lost 5 bases and the J gene lost 5 bases, with 6 bases spanning the gap. The CDR3 is made up of 11 amino acids. The CDR3 spells CASSPRETQYF. The CDR3 nucleotides read TGTGCCAGCAGTCCCCGGGAGACCCAGTACTTC.

The V and J genes are TRBV6-5 and TRBJ1-2; the D gene is possibly TRBD1 (5 bases). Germline-derived CDR1 and CDR2 are MNHEY and SVGAGI. The V and J ends lost 2 bases and 7 bases respectively, with 14 bases between them. The CDR3 extends over 14 amino acids. The CDR3 DNA is TGTGCCAGCAGTTACGAGGGCAGGGTGGGTGGCTACACCTTC. This gives the protein CASSYEGRVGGYTF.

The gene calls are TRBV20-1 and TRBJ2-1; 10 positions match TRBD2. Germline V CDR1 and CDR2: DFQATT, SNEGSKA (reference sequence). The CDR3 length is 14 residues. V lost 7 bases to trimming and J lost 6 bases; unmatched junction nucleotides: 9. In DNA form, the CDR3 reads TGCAGTGGCCCTAGCGGGAGAATCCCCAATGAGCAGTTCTTC. This encodes CSGPSGRIPNEQFF.

Only a few counts were recorded for this clonotype. The V and J genes are TRBV20-1 and TRBJ1-5, with D unclear. From germline, CDR1 is DFQATT and CDR2 SNEGSKA (reference sequence). The CDR3 covers 12 residues. The V end lost 3 bases, the J end lost 2 bases, and 5 bases lay between the germline ends. CDR3 nucleotide sequence: TGCAGTGCTAGCCCAGGCAATCAGCCCCAGCATTTT. Protein product: CSASPGNQPQHF.

The rearrangement links TRBV27 to TRBJ1-5; tentatively, D is TRBD1 (5 bases). Trimming removed 6 bases at V and 7 bases at J, with 10 bases between. The CDR3 contains 12 residues. Germline loops: CDR1 MNHEY, CDR2 SMNVEV (reference sequence). The CDR3 spells CASSQGYQPQHF. CDR3 bases: TGTGCCAGCAGCCAGGGTTACCAGCCCCAGCATTTT.

This rearrangement joins TRBV15 to TRBJ2-2; 7 bases are shared with TRBD1. With 0 bases clipped from V and 6 bases from J, the junction kept 7 bases outside the gene matches. Per germline, CDR1 LNHNV and CDR2 YYDKDF (reference sequence). This CDR3 is built from 16 residues. Here the CDR3 reads CATSREKDRRAGELFF. Written as DNA, the CDR3 is TGTGCCACCAGCAGAGAAAAGGACAGGCGGGCCGGGGAGCTGTTTTTT.

This clonotype came up once. This chain joins TRBV20-1 and TRBJ1-3; maybe TRBD1 (6 bases). From germline, CDR1 is DFQATT and CDR2 SNEGSKA (reference sequence). There are 13 residues in the CDR3. The ends were cut back, 5 bases at V and 0 bases at J, with 8 bases in the middle. The CDR3 protein is CSAGQISGNTIYF. The CDR3 DNA is TGCAGTGCTGGACAGATCTCTGGAAACACCATATATTTT.

The genes are TRBV11-2 and TRBJ2-5; D is unclear. The CDR3 is 14 amino acids. V gave up 1 base and J gave up 5 bases, with 11 bases separating them. Germline V gene data show CDR1 as SGHAT and CDR2 as FQNNGV. CDR3 in amino acids: CASSLGGSRETQYF. In DNA, the CDR3 is TGTGCCAGCAGCTTAGGAGGATCGAGGGAGACCCAGTACTTC.

The rearrangement uses TRBV7-9 and TRBJ1-1; possibly TRBD1 for D (5 bases). Germline V lookup: CDR1 SEHNR, CDR2 FQNEAQ (reference sequence). The CDR3 is 16 residues long. The V end was cut by 4 bases, the J end by 4 bases, with 19 bases between. CDR3 sequence (DNA): TGTGCCAGCAGCTCACTAAGGGGAGCTCGGGGCACTGAAGCTTTCTTT. It encodes CASSSLRGARGTEAFF.

Here the CDR3 reads CASNRAPYEQYF. The DNA of the CDR3 is TGTGCCAGCAACAGGGCCCCCTACGAGCAGTACTTC. The chain employs TRBV28 and TRBJ2-7; D is possibly TRBD1 (6 bases). The CDR3 runs to 12 residues. Deletions cut 7 bases from V and 2 bases from J, with 9 bases between. Germline values: CDR1 MDHEN, CDR2 SYDVKM. The full variable domain, rest sourced from reference TRBV28 and TRBJ2-7, is DVKVTQSSRYLVKRTGEKVFLECVQDMDHENMFWYRQDPGLGLRLIYFSYDVKMKEKGDIPEGYSVSREKKERFSLILESASTNQTSMYLCASNRAPYEQYFGPGTRLTVT.

J is TRBJ1-1 and V is TRBV30, with a tentative D call TRBD1 (6 bases). Trimming removed 5 bases from V and 11 bases from J, with 18 bases in between. From germline, CDR1 is GTSNPN and CDR2 SVGIG (reference sequence). The CDR3 has 12 amino acids. CDR3 protein: CAWSTLQGAAFF. In DNA, the CDR3 is TGTGCCTGGTCAACCCTACAGGGTGCGGCTTTCTTT.

This clonotype was recorded a few times. The chain combines TRBV11-1 with TRBJ2-5; tentatively, D is TRBD1 (6 bases). This CDR3 is built from 13 residues. Germline CDR1 is SGHAT and CDR2 is FQDESV (reference sequence). With 5 bases removed from V and 5 bases from J, the gap between germline ends came to 12 bases. CDR3 DNA sequence: TGTGCCAGCAGCCCAGGGGTGGTGGAGACCCAGTACTTC. This sequence encodes CASSPGVVETQYF.

This clonotype appeared a few times. V gene TRBV7-3 combines with J gene TRBJ2-2; TRBD2 is a possible D gene (5 bases). Germline loops: CDR1 SGHTA, CDR2 FQGTGA. The CDR3 runs to 16 residues. V was trimmed by 2 bases and J by 0 bases, leaving 10 bases between them. CDR3 sequence reads: CASSLGGAANTGELFF. Here the CDR3 DNA reads TGTGCCAGCAGCTTAGGAGGTGCGGCGAACACCGGGGAGCTGTTTTTT.

This rearrangement joins TRBV19 to TRBJ1-5; D not resolved. The CDR3 is made up of 15 amino acids. The V end lost 3 bases, the J end lost 1 base, and 10 bases lay between the germline ends. Germline-derived CDR1 and CDR2 are LNHDA and SQIVND (reference sequence). CDR3 residues: CASSMTARSNQPQHF. In DNA form, the CDR3 reads TGTGCCAGTAGTATGACCGCCAGGAGCAATCAGCCCCAGCATTTT.

V and J are TRBV28 and TRBJ2-7; D is uncertain. This CDR3 region has 12 residues. The germline V and J ends were trimmed by 5 bases and 4 bases, with 9 bases remaining between them. The germline CDR1 and CDR2 sequences are MDHEN and SYDVKM. The DNA for the CDR3 is TGTGCCAGCAGTGTATCTGTGTACGAGCAGTACTTC. This codes for CASSVSVYEQYF.

This clonotype was counted a few times. The chain carries TRBV7-9 and TRBJ1-2, with D unclear. V shed 1 base and J shed 4 bases, with 10 bases lying between them. Germline V gives CDR1 SEHNR, CDR2 FQNEAQ (reference sequence). There are 14 residues in the CDR3. CDR3 nucleotide sequence: TGTGCCAGCAGCTTAGAGACCTCCCCCTATGGCTACACCTTC. This gives the protein CASSLETSPYGYTF.

V gene TRBV7-2 combines with J gene TRBJ2-5, with a possible D match to TRBD2 (5 bases). The CDR3 runs to 14 residues. CDR1 and CDR2 from the germline V gene are SGHTA and FQGNSA. Between the trimmed V and J ends, which lost 4 bases and 4 bases, there was a span of 13 bases. The CDR3 coding sequence is TGTGCCAGCAGCTCGACTGGGAGAGGAGAGACCCAGTACTTC. Translated, it gives CASSSTGRGETQYF.

This chain uses TRBV7-2 with TRBJ1-5; a weak D match, TRBD1 (6 bases). This CDR3 spans 13 amino acids. Germline CDR1 is SGHTA and CDR2 is FQGNSA. The V and J ends lost 5 bases and 5 bases respectively, with 10 bases between them. Here the CDR3 reads CASSLDRYQPQHF. CDR3 nucleotides: TGTGCCAGCAGCCTAGACAGGTATCAGCCCCAGCATTTT.

This chain connects TRBV19 to TRBJ1-2; tentative D call: TRBD1 (5 bases). CDR3 length: 18 residues. Germline lookup yields CDR1 LNHDA and CDR2 SQIVND (reference sequence). The germline V and J ends were trimmed by 5 bases and 4 bases, with 26 bases remaining between them. The CDR3 is CASSQATRQTPPLYGYTF. CDR3 DNA sequence: TGTGCCAGTAGTCAAGCCACGAGACAGACACCCCCTCTCTATGGCTACACCTTC.

The rearrangement links TRBV6-4 to TRBJ1-2, with unresolved D. Looked up from germline, CDR1 is MRHNA and CDR2 is SNTAGT. CDR3 length: 10 residues. CDR3 bases: TGTGTACTTGACGGCTATGGCTACACCTTC. It codes for CVLDGYGYTF.

CDR3 nucleotide sequence: TGTGCCAGCAGCTTGGAGCGGGGCACCGGGGAGCTGTTTTTT. This codes for CASSLERGTGELFF. V gene TRBV7-2 combines with J gene TRBJ2-2; 7 bases are a match to TRBD2. The CDR3 is 14 residues long. J was trimmed by 4 bases and V by 3 bases; bases with no gene match: 2. CDR1 SGHTA and CDR2 FQGNSA come from the germline V gene. The variable domain in full, completed from reference TRBV7-2 and TRBJ2-2, reads GAGVSQSPSNKVTEKGKDVELRCDPISGHTALYWYRQSLGQGLEFLIYFQGNSAPDKSGLPSDRFSAERTGGSVSTLTIQRTQQEDSAVYLCASSLERGTGELFFGEGSRLTVL.

This clonotype is a singleton in its sample. The CDR3 loop is CASSLGKGSPLHF. DNA for the CDR3: TGTGCCAGCAGCTTAGGGAAGGGTTCACCCCTCCACTTT. The chain couples TRBV7-9 to TRBJ1-6; D not certain. Looked up from germline, CDR1 is SEHNR and CDR2 is FQNEAQ (reference sequence). The CDR3 totals 13 residues. Between the trimmed V and J ends, which lost 1 base and 9 bases, there was a span of 7 bases.

The chain links TRBV19 to TRBJ1-5, with D perhaps TRBD1 (6 bases). V lost 2 bases and J lost 11, with 19 bases in between. Per the germline V gene, CDR1 is LNHDA and CDR2 is SQIVND (reference sequence). This CDR3 contains 15 residues. The CDR3 sequence is CASSIPGGREKAQHF. The CDR3 nucleotides read TGTGCCAGTAGTATACCCGGGGGCAGGGAAAAGGCCCAGCATTTT.

The gene calls are TRBV15 and TRBJ2-5; D is unclear. CDR1 and CDR2 (germline): LNHNV, YYDKDF (reference sequence). This CDR3 has 15 residues. The ends were cut back, 0 bases at V and 0 bases at J, with 8 bases in the middle. The CDR3 spells CATSRDLENQETQYF. Here the CDR3 DNA reads TGTGCCACCAGCAGAGATTTAGAGAACCAAGAGACCCAGTACTTC.

CDR3 protein: CAISKTGWDEKLFF. The CDR3 nucleotides are TGTGCCATCAGCAAGACAGGGTGGGATGAAAAACTGTTTTTT. The chain has TRBV10-3 and TRBJ1-4; 7 positions agree with TRBD1. CDR1 and CDR2 (germline): ENHRY, SYGVKD. The ends lost 6 bases at V and 6 bases at J; junction bases unmatched: 7. There are 14 residues in the CDR3.

The chain couples TRBV6-1 to TRBJ1-6; 7 bases map to TRBD1. The trim removed 6 bases at V and 7 bases at J, leaving 12 bases unmatched. CDR1 and CDR2 from the germline V gene are MNHNS and SASEGT. The CDR3 runs 16 residues. The CDR3 here is CASRADRVVRNSPLHF. As DNA, the CDR3 is TGTGCCAGCAGGGCCGACAGGGTGGTTAGGAATTCACCCCTCCACTTT.

This CDR3 reads CASRGLAVNTGELFF. The CDR3 DNA is TGTGCCAGCAGGGGACTAGCGGTAAACACCGGGGAGCTGTTTTTT. The J gene is TRBJ2-2, the V gene TRBV6-1, with 11 bases aligning to TRBD2. CDR1 is MNHNS, CDR2 SASEGT, per germline. Trimming took 6 bases from V and 2 from J; bases not matched to a gene: 2. The CDR3 is 15 amino acids.

The gene calls are TRBV7-2 and TRBJ2-7, with D maybe TRBD2 (6 bases). Germline V CDR1 and CDR2: SGHTA, FQGNSA. Deletions cut 3 bases from V and 0 bases from J, with 15 bases between. The CDR3 loop spans 16 amino acids. The CDR3 spells CASSLISGWSSYEQYF. For the CDR3, the DNA is TGTGCCAGCAGCTTGATCAGCGGGTGGAGCTCCTACGAGCAGTACTTC. Complete variable domain (other parts from reference TRBV7-2 and TRBJ2-7): GAGVSQSPSNKVTEKGKDVELRCDPISGHTALYWYRQSLGQGLEFLIYFQGNSAPDKSGLPSDRFSAERTGGSVSTLTIQRTQQEDSAVYLCASSLISGWSSYEQYFGPGTRLTVT.

The V call is TRBV7-2, the J call TRBJ2-7; no firm D call. The V end was cut by 5 bases, the J end by 0 bases, with 11 bases between. Germline CDR1 SGHTA, CDR2 FQGNSA. There are 14 residues in the CDR3. DNA for the CDR3: TGTGCCAGCAGCAAAGCTCGAGGCTCCTACGAGCAGTACTTC. Amino acid sequence: CASSKARGSYEQYF.

The chain carries TRBV6-5 and TRBJ2-3; 8 bases line up with TRBD1. CDR3 size: 16 residues. The germline V gene has CDR1 MNHEY and CDR2 SVGAGI. J gave up 7 bases and V 2 bases, and 11 bases lay outside the gene matches. The CDR3 sequence: CASSYRGQGMEYTQYF. CDR3 in DNA: TGTGCCAGCAGTTACCGAGGACAGGGAATGGAGTATACGCAGTATTTT.

The CDR3 spells CASSQQGLVANYGYTF. The CDR3 nucleotides are TGTGCCAGCAGCCAACAGGGGTTGGTCGCTAACTATGGCTACACCTTC. This chain uses TRBV28 with TRBJ1-2; 7 bases are a match to TRBD1. The V gene end was trimmed by 6 bases and the J gene end by 0 bases; junction bases not matched to a gene: 10. This CDR3 is 16 amino acids long. CDR1 is MDHEN, CDR2 SYDVKM, per germline.